Below, 23 T cell receptor beta chains from the same sample are listed, as sequenced in a study of radiation and T cells in renal cell carcinoma. Time point indicated: blood 2 weeks post-SBRT. Treatment meaning: 15 Gy SBRT to primary tumor, nephrectomy 4 weeks later. TCRdb keeps only in-frame clones here, not all; method: immunoSEQ multiplex PCR. The sample carries 150,000 to 190,000 clones, about 87% recorded once. The material was blood, obtained from a patient whose treatment included radiotherapy and nephrectomy. These TCRs come from a woman between 50 and 59 years old with renal cell carcinoma.

The V call is TRBV10-3, the J call TRBJ2-7, with TRBD2 matching over 9 bases. V gave up 3 bases and J gave up 7 bases; unmatched junction bases: 10. Germline-derived CDR1 and CDR2 are ENHRY and SYGVKD. CDR3 length equals 15 residues. CDR3 sequence: CAISESLAGLGEQYF. As DNA, the CDR3 is TGTGCCATCAGTGAAAGTCTAGCGGGGCTAGGGGAGCAGTACTTC.

The genes are TRBV5-4 and TRBJ1-2; no reliable D call. Germline V CDR1 and CDR2: SGHNT, YYREEE (reference sequence). The ends were cut back, 4 bases at V and 2 bases at J, with 15 bases in the middle. The CDR3 is made up of 15 amino acids. CDR3 protein: CASSPTTRLNYGYTF. The CDR3 DNA reads TGTGCCAGCAGCCCGACAACTCGTTTAAACTATGGCTACACCTTC. The full variable domain, its missing parts supplied by reference TRBV5-4 and TRBJ1-2, is ETGVTQSPTHLIKTRGQQVTLRCSSQSGHNTVSWYQQALGQGPQFIFQYYREEENGRGNFPPRFSGLQFPNYSSELNVNALELDDSALYLCASSPTTRLNYGYTFGSGTRLTVV.

This chain uses TRBV4-1 with TRBJ1-4, with 7 bases aligning to TRBD1. With 8 bases clipped from V and 4 bases from J, the junction kept 10 bases outside the gene matches. Germline CDR1 and CDR2: MGHRA and YSYEKL. CDR3 size: 15 residues. CDR3 residues: CASSRTGASNEKLFF. The CDR3 DNA is TGCGCCAGCTCCCGAACAGGGGCGAGTAATGAAAAACTGTTTTTT.

J is TRBJ2-7 and V is TRBV29-1; D call uncertain. CDR1 and CDR2 (germline): SQVTM, ANQGSEA. The germline V and J ends were trimmed by 0 bases and 0 bases, with 6 bases remaining between them. The CDR3 contains 13 residues. In DNA form, the CDR3 reads TGCAGCGTTGAAGAAGGGAACTCCTACGAGCAGTACTTC. Protein product: CSVEEGNSYEQYF.

J is TRBJ1-1 and V is TRBV19, with D maybe TRBD1 (5 bases). V lost 5 bases, J lost 4 bases, and 11 bases lay in between. This CDR3 is built from 13 residues. The germline gives CDR1 LNHDA, CDR2 SQIVND (reference sequence). The CDR3 nucleotides are TGTGCCAGTAGTGCAATGGGGGGCACTGAAGCTTTCTTT. The encoded protein is CASSAMGGTEAFF.

The V call is TRBV6-5, the J call TRBJ1-1; tentatively, D is TRBD1 (6 bases). The germline gives CDR1 MNHEY, CDR2 SVGAGI. V gave up 8 bases and J gave up 1 base, with 17 bases separating them. The CDR3 totals 15 residues. The CDR3 coding sequence is TGTGCCAGCTCACTAGAGGGGGGGGCGAACACTGAAGCTTTCTTT. Encoded protein: CASSLEGGANTEAFF.

This chain uses TRBV19 with TRBJ2-1; TRBD2 might be the D (5 bases). The CDR3 spans 15 residues. Trimming stripped 7 bases from V and 0 bases from J, with 13 bases between. Germline assignment: CDR1 LNHDA and CDR2 SQIVND (reference sequence). DNA for the CDR3: TGTGCCAGTATTCAGCGGTCCAGCTCCTACAATGAGCAGTTCTTC. Protein product: CASIQRSSSYNEQFF.

The J gene is TRBJ2-7, the V gene TRBV5-4; 9 bases map to TRBD2. Germline values: CDR1 SGHNT, CDR2 YYREEE (reference sequence). The CDR3 covers 16 residues. Losses at the gene ends were 4 bases for V and 0 bases for J; bases not matched to a gene: 8. The CDR3 DNA reads TGTGCCAGCAGCCCCACCAGCGGGAGGAGCTCCTACGAGCAGTACTTC. Its translation is CASSPTSGRSSYEQYF. Based on the CDR3 plus reference TRBV5-4 and TRBJ2-7, the full variable domain is ETGVTQSPTHLIKTRGQQVTLRCSSQSGHNTVSWYQQALGQGPQFIFQYYREEENGRGNFPPRFSGLQFPNYSSELNVNALELDDSALYLCASSPTSGRSSYEQYFGPGTRLTVT.

The rearrangement joins TRBV7-2 to TRBJ1-5, with 8 nucleotides matching TRBD1. V lost 2 bases, J lost 0 bases, and 3 bases stayed unmatched. The CDR3 loop spans 16 amino acids. Germline V CDR1 and CDR2: SGHTA, FQGNSA. The CDR3 loop reads CASSLQGAFSNQPQHF. CDR3 coding DNA: TGTGCCAGCAGCTTACAGGGGGCATTTAGCAATCAGCCCCAGCATTTT.

The CDR3 region is CASSLVGLTNTDTQYF. Here the CDR3 DNA reads TGCGCCAGCAGCCTGGTGGGACTAACAAACACAGATACGCAGTATTTT. The chain couples TRBV5-1 to TRBJ2-3, with 7 bases identical to TRBD2. V was pared by 4 bases and J by 2 bases, with 10 bases of the junction left unmatched. There are 16 residues in the CDR3. Germline CDR1 is SGHRS and CDR2 is YFSETQ.

This clone was counted once. V and J are TRBV7-2 and TRBJ2-7, with a tentative D call TRBD2 (6 bases). This CDR3 region has 15 residues. The V and J ends lost 4 bases and 3 bases respectively, with 16 bases between them. The germline V gene has CDR1 SGHTA and CDR2 FQGNSA. CDR3 region: CASSSSPGGYYEQYF. The CDR3 coding sequence is TGTGCCAGCAGCTCTAGTCCCGGGGGATACTACGAGCAGTACTTC.

This clone showed up just once. This sequence joins TRBV9 and TRBJ2-1; 10 positions match TRBD2. From germline, CDR1 is SGDLS and CDR2 YYNGEE. CDR3 length: 13 amino acids. V lost 3 bases to trimming and J lost 10 bases; unmatched junction nucleotides: 4. The CDR3 sequence is CASSGVTSGEQFF. CDR3 bases: TGTGCCAGCAGCGGCGTGACTAGCGGGGAGCAGTTCTTC.

The genes are TRBV9 and TRBJ2-5, with 9 bases aligning to TRBD1. The germline CDR1 and CDR2 sequences are SGDLS and YYNGEE. The V segment lost 2 bases and the J segment 4 bases; nucleotides outside the gene matches: 9. CDR3 length: 16 residues. The CDR3 loop reads CASSVATGQGLETQYF. The CDR3 nucleotides are TGTGCCAGCAGCGTGGCAACGGGACAGGGTCTAGAGACCCAGTACTTC.

The V call is TRBV19, the J call TRBJ2-5; unclear D gene. Trimming stripped 1 base from V and 1 base from J, with 4 bases between. The CDR3 extends over 13 amino acids. The germline V gene encodes CDR1 LNHDA and CDR2 SQIVND (reference sequence). CDR3 sequence reads: CASSIGFQETQYF. The CDR3 nucleotides are TGTGCCAGTAGTATAGGGTTCCAAGAGACCCAGTACTTC. Full variable domain (remainder filled in from reference TRBV19 and TRBJ2-5): DGGITQSPKYLFRKEGQNVTLSCEQNLNHDAMYWYRQDPGQGLRLIYYSQIVNDFQKGDIAEGYSVSREKKESFPLTVTSAQKNPTAFYLCASSIGFQETQYFGPGTRLLVL.

The chain joins TRBV19 to TRBJ2-3; 8 nucleotides line up with TRBD2. With 3 bases clipped from V and 2 bases from J, the junction kept 7 bases outside the gene matches. CDR1 is LNHDA, CDR2 SQIVND, per germline (reference sequence). This CDR3 spans 16 amino acids. CDR3 coding DNA: TGTGCCAGTAGTATCCCCGGCGGGGGGACCACAGATACGCAGTATTTT. Protein: CASSIPGGGTTDTQYF.

The V and J genes are TRBV20-1 and TRBJ1-1; D is uncertain. CDR1 and CDR2 from the germline V gene are DFQATT and SNEGSKA (reference sequence). V was pared by 6 bases and J by 7 bases, with 9 bases between. CDR3 length equals 10 residues. CDR3 sequence reads: CSAREVEAFF. The CDR3 coding sequence is TGCAGTGCCCGAGAGGTTGAAGCTTTCTTT.

This chain connects TRBV18 to TRBJ2-1, with a tentative D call TRBD2 (6 bases). The CDR3 consists of 16 residues. V lost 3 bases and J 3 bases, leaving 15 bases between the germline ends. CDR1 and CDR2 from the germline V gene are KGHSH and LQKENI. The CDR3 here is CASSPRVQGGYNEQFF. The CDR3 DNA reads TGTGCCAGCTCACCCCGGGTCCAGGGAGGCTACAATGAGCAGTTCTTC. The variable domain in full, with the rest retrieved from reference TRBV18 and TRBJ2-1, is NAGVMQNPRHLVRRRGQEARLRCSPMKGHSHVYWYRQLPEEGLKFMVYLQKENIIDESGMPKERFSAEFPKEGPSILRIQQVVRGDSAAYFCASSPRVQGGYNEQFFGPGTRLTVL.

The V and J genes are TRBV18 and TRBJ1-3; TRBD1 matches 9 bases. The J segment lost 7 bases and the V segment lost 4 bases, leaving 5 bases of the junction unmatched. In germline, CDR1 is KGHSH, CDR2 LQKENI. CDR3 length: 14 residues. This CDR3 is CASSRDRVENTIYF. The CDR3, as DNA: TGTGCCAGCTCACGGGACAGGGTGGAGAACACCATATATTTT. Using reference TRBV18 and TRBJ1-3 for the parts outside the CDR3, the full variable domain is NAGVMQNPRHLVRRRGQEARLRCSPMKGHSHVYWYRQLPEEGLKFMVYLQKENIIDESGMPKERFSAEFPKEGPSILRIQQVVRGDSAAYFCASSRDRVENTIYFGEGSWLTVV.

The CDR3 DNA reads TGCAGCATAGGGAATAACTATGGCTACACCTTC. Translated: CSIGNNYGYTF. V is TRBV29-1 and J is TRBJ1-2; D unclear. This CDR3 has 11 residues. Germline values: CDR1 SQVTM, CDR2 ANQGSEA. Trimming shortened V by 8 bases and J by 1 base, and 8 bases separated the two germline ends.

The V gene is TRBV30, the J gene TRBJ1-1, with TRBD1 matching 8 bases. The CDR3 loop spans 15 amino acids. The V gene's germline CDR1 is GTSNPN and CDR2 SVGIG (reference sequence). The V and J ends lost 8 bases and 0 bases, in that order; junction bases with no gene match: 11. The CDR3 DNA sequence: TGTGCCGGACTCCGGGACAGGCGGGTGAACACTGAAGCTTTCTTT. Its protein product is CAGLRDRRVNTEAFF.

V is TRBV7-9 and J is TRBJ2-7, with D possibly matching TRBD2 (6 bases). The CDR3 runs 14 residues. Germline V lookup: CDR1 SEHNR, CDR2 FQNEAQ (reference sequence). V was pared by 4 bases and J by 9 bases, with 19 bases between. The CDR3 DNA follows: TGTGCCAGCAGCTCTCCCCGGGGAGGAGGTACGCAGTACTTC. It codes for CASSSPRGGGTQYF.

The chain employs TRBV6-1 and TRBJ1-1; a weak D match, TRBD1 (5 bases). The CDR3 is made up of 15 amino acids. Trimming cost V 8 bases and J 2 bases, with 18 bases left between them. Germline V gene sequence: CDR1 MNHNS, CDR2 SASEGT. CDR3 sequence: CASRLIAGPNTEAFF. CDR3 sequence (DNA): TGTGCCAGCCGACTTATAGCAGGGCCTAACACTGAAGCTTTCTTT.

This chain uses TRBV7-8 with TRBJ2-3; tentative D call: TRBD2 (6 bases). This CDR3 comprises 14 residues. From germline, CDR1 is SGHVS and CDR2 FQNEAQ. V shed 5 bases and J shed 8 bases, with 17 bases lying between them. The CDR3 coding sequence is TGTGCCAGCAGCCTCGGGACTGCAAAGGGTACGCAGTATTTT. Translated, it gives CASSLGTAKGTQYF.